The present entry profiles one T cell receptor beta chain with its context. Data came from immunoSEQ multiplex PCR; TCRdb stores just in-frame clones and leaves some out. The table lists around 550,000 clones, roughly 95% of them singletons. This specimen belongs to a study of shared clonotypes between healthy human individuals. CD8 cells classed as naive were CD45RO-negative and positively selected for CCR7, excluding terminally differentiated effector memory CD45RA+ cells. This CDR3 is built from 14 residues. Germline lookup yields CDR1 LNHNV and CDR2 YYDKDF (reference sequence). Trimming shortened V by 0 bases and J by 7 bases, and 12 bases separated the two germline ends.

V and J are TRBV15 and TRBJ1-1; a weak D match, TRBD1 (6 bases). This clonotype was sampled from a woman aged 30 to 39 in good health. Sequencing was done on a sample of naive CD8+ T cells sorted from blood. The CDR3 DNA is TGTGCCACCAGCAGAGATGGCGGACAGTATGAAGCTTTCTTT. This sequence encodes CATSRDGGQYEAFF.